This T cell receptor beta chain came from a study of blood T cell repertoires in COVID-19. Sequencing used immunoSEQ multiplex PCR; TCRdb keeps in-frame clones, though not all of them. Altogether about 270,000 clones are present, more than 85% being singletons, with the ten largest covering 2.5% to 3%. The CDR3 totals 12 residues. The germline CDR1 and CDR2 sequences are ENHRY and SYGVKD. Trimming removed 0 bases at V and 6 bases at J, with 6 bases between. The receptor comes from a person between 18 and 35 years old with COVID-19, enrolled during active disease. The chain is built from TRBV10-3 and TRBJ2-7; D uncertain. Sequencing input: peripheral blood. DNA for the CDR3: TGTGCCATCAGTGAGTCTATCCGCGAGCAGTACTTC. This codes for CAISESIREQYF.